Presented here are 12 T cell receptor beta chains from one specimen sequenced in a study of cytotoxic CD8 clonotypes in ibrutinib-treated CLL. Some clones are missing from TCRdb's copy, which holds only in-frame ones; the method was immunoSEQ multiplex PCR. The sample carries more than 140,000 clones, around 77% recorded once. Sequencing was performed on PBMCs, taken after 12 months of ibrutinib treatment. The receptors stem from a human donor with chronic lymphocytic leukemia.

The chain recombines TRBV19 with TRBJ2-7, with D possibly TRBD1 on 5 matching bases. The length of the CDR3 is 14 residues. Between the trimmed V and J ends, which lost 6 bases and 2 bases, there was a span of 14 bases. Germline V gene data show CDR1 as LNHDA and CDR2 as SQIVND (reference sequence). CDR3 nucleotides: TGTGCCAGTAGCCTAACCAGGGTAGCCTACGAGCAGTACTTC. Amino acid sequence: CASSLTRVAYEQYF.

This rearrangement joins TRBV19 to TRBJ1-2; D is ambiguous. This CDR3 is built from 13 residues. Germline CDR1 is LNHDA and CDR2 is SQIVND (reference sequence). V lost 3 bases and J lost 2, with 7 bases in between. Here the CDR3 reads CASSIGGNYGYTF. DNA for the CDR3: TGTGCCAGTAGTATCGGAGGAAACTATGGCTACACCTTC.

The rearrangement joins TRBV27 to TRBJ1-5, with TRBD1 matching 8 bases. The CDR3 is 15 amino acids. J gave up 4 bases and V 6 bases, and 8 bases lay outside the gene matches. Germline CDR1 and CDR2: MNHEY and SMNVEV (reference sequence). The DNA for the CDR3 is TGTGCCAGCAGGAGTTCAGGGGGCGAGAATCAGCCCCAGCATTTT. It is translated as CASRSSGGENQPQHF.

The chain links TRBV14 to TRBJ2-7; TRBD2 agrees at 7 bases. This CDR3 is 15 amino acids long. The trim removed 3 bases at V and 3 bases at J, leaving 8 bases unmatched. CDR1 and CDR2 from the germline V gene are SGHDN and FVKESK. The CDR3: CASSHQSGKSYEQYF. The CDR3 DNA sequence: TGTGCCAGCAGCCACCAAAGCGGGAAGAGCTACGAGCAGTACTTC.

The CDR3 bases are TGTGCCAGCAGCTTACTACAGGGGGGCACCGGGGAGCTGTTTTTT. This translates into CASSLLQGGTGELFF. This rearrangement joins TRBV7-2 to TRBJ2-2, with 8 bases aligning to TRBD1. The ends lost 2 bases at V and 4 bases at J; junction bases unmatched: 3. The CDR3 consists of 15 residues. In germline, CDR1 is SGHTA, CDR2 FQGNSA.

V is TRBV2 and J is TRBJ1-3; 7 positions agree with TRBD1. CDR1 is SNHLY, CDR2 FYNNEI, per germline. V trimming: 8 bases; J trimming: 2 bases; junction bases outside the gene matches: 6. This CDR3 has 14 amino acids. CDR3 loop: CASAIGGPGNTIYF. The CDR3 DNA reads TGTGCCAGCGCCATAGGGGGCCCTGGAAACACCATATATTTT.

The chain combines TRBV9 with TRBJ2-1; D is uncertain. V gave up 0 bases and J gave up 10 bases, with 11 bases separating them. This CDR3 region has 13 residues. Germline lookup yields CDR1 SGDLS and CDR2 YYNGEE. Written as DNA, the CDR3 is TGTGCCAGCAGCGTAGGACTGGTAGAAGAGCAGTTCTTC. Translated: CASSVGLVEEQFF. Together with reference TRBV9 and TRBJ2-1, the CDR3 gives the full variable domain: DSGVTQTPKHLITATGQRVTLRCSPRSGDLSVYWYQQSLDQGLQFLIQYYNGEERAKGNILERFSAQQFPDLHSELNLSSLELGDSALYFCASSVGLVEEQFFGPGTRLTVL.

The chain is built from TRBV5-6 and TRBJ2-4; possibly TRBD1 or TRBD2 for D (5 bases each). The CDR3 loop spans 12 amino acids. Between the trimmed V and J ends, which lost 2 bases and 6 bases, there was a span of 6 bases. CDR1 SGHDT and CDR2 YYEEEE come from the germline V gene. CDR3 loop: CASSFGGNIQYF. The CDR3, as DNA: TGTGCCAGCAGCTTTGGGGGAAACATTCAGTACTTC.

This clone appeared a few times. Written as DNA, the CDR3 is TGCGCCAGCAGCTTGGAGACAGATACGCAGTATTTT. It specifies CASSLETDTQYF. The chain is built from TRBV5-1 and TRBJ2-3; D is undetermined. The CDR3 is 12 residues long. The germline V and J ends were trimmed by 0 bases and 3 bases, with 2 bases remaining between them. Looked up from germline, CDR1 is SGHRS and CDR2 is YFSETQ.

The gene calls are TRBV13 and TRBJ2-7, with 8 bases fitting TRBD2. This CDR3 is built from 15 residues. V was clipped by 1 base and J by 0 bases; unmatched bases: 2. Germline CDR1 and CDR2: PRHDT and FYEKMQ (reference sequence). CDR3 sequence: CASSLAGGPSYEQYF. The CDR3 nucleotides are TGTGCCAGCAGCTTAGCGGGAGGGCCCTCCTACGAGCAGTACTTC.

This chain connects TRBV5-1 to TRBJ1-5; 10 positions agree with TRBD1. Germline V gene sequence: CDR1 SGHRS, CDR2 YFSETQ. V shed 0 bases and J 9 bases; nucleotides not matched to a gene: 9. This CDR3 contains 16 residues. As DNA, the CDR3 is TGCGCCAGCAGCTTGGAGGCGACAGGGGGCTCGTGGCCCCAGCATTTT. Translating it yields CASSLEATGGSWPQHF.

The rearrangement uses TRBV7-3 and TRBJ2-7, with D perhaps matching TRBD2 (5 bases). CDR3 length equals 13 residues. V gave up 2 bases and J gave up 6 bases, with 11 bases separating them. Per the germline V gene, CDR1 is SGHTA and CDR2 is FQGTGA. This chain's CDR3 is CASSLGLEGEQYF. The CDR3 bases are TGTGCCAGCAGCTTAGGTCTCGAGGGCGAGCAGTACTTC.